This is a list of T cell receptor beta chains from one sample in a study of T cells in Graves' hyperthyroidism and ophthalmopathy. TCRdb re-called the multiplex PCR reads with MiXCR, one entry per CDR3 protein. The sample has some 440,000 distinct CDR3 sequences, 15% to 18% seen once. The sequencing input was blood. All receptors come from a woman younger than 30 with Graves' hyperthyroidism. Each CDR3 is given with its conserved first and last residue.

v_gene | CDR3aa
TRBV6-1 | CASSEGRRDSPNEQFF
TRBV12-5 | CASGPWSSGNTIYF
TRBV11-3 | CASSRRDRGTDYEQYF
TRBV7-9 | CASSRSGSGANVLTF
TRBV6-1 | CASRKPGGLQETQYF
TRBV12-5 | CASGLVRDPDSNQPQHF
TRBV6-1 | CASSVDVGGGTDTQYF
TRBV20-1 | CSAHPRPPYEQYF
TRBV7-2 | CASSLAGTFSNQPQHF
TRBV7-9 | CASSPDRGLGEKLFF
TRBV28 | CASSKLDRGNQPQHF
TRBV5-1 | CASSLGAVGYEQYF
TRBV30 | CAAARGSPGETQYF
TRBV7-3 | CASSAGSGNTEAFF
TRBV6-2/TRBV6-3 | CASSTGGALYNEQFF
TRBV14 | CASSPGHPAGQYF
TRBV6-1 | CASSEGRAVEQYF
TRBV24-1 | CATEAVDTDTQYF
TRBV5-1 | CASSLYAGLPYNEQFF
TRBV12-3/TRBV12-4 | CASWGGWEPQHF
TRBV2 | CASSVWLAGKGTYEQYF
TRBV7-9 | CASSLGRSGRTNEKLFF
TRBV6-1 | CASTFGYSGNTIYF
TRBV27 | CASNPGGARANVLTF
TRBV7-9 | CASSLAPFSSGNTIYF
TRBV19 | CASTRTGSNFNYGYTF
TRBV29-1 | CSVVTGGPGELFF
TRBV20-1 | CSAQAGYHNSPLHF
TRBV6-1 | CASSEGRAAETQYF
TRBV5-5 | CASSLVQVDSPLHF
TRBV29-1 | CSVGTGNYGYTF
TRBV28 | CASSFSRDEQYF
TRBV11-2 | CASSYRGGQYGYTF